The present entry profiles one T cell receptor (beta chain) with its context. The sample carries other DNA sequences with the same CDR3. Sequencing was performed with immunoSEQ multiplex PCR; in TCRdb, only in-frame clones are kept and a portion is missing. This sample has approximately 2,200,000 clones, with 90% to 95% found just once. Trimming stripped 0 bases from V and 0 bases from J, with 6 bases between. The germline CDR1 and CDR2 sequences are MNHEY and SMNVEV (reference sequence). This CDR3 has 15 amino acids. The record originates from a study of shared clonotypes between healthy human individuals. Cells designated naive CD8 were CD45RO-negative and were positively selected for CCR7, with terminally differentiated effector memory CD45RA+ cells excluded.

This chain connects TRBV27 to TRBJ1-5; no clear D. Specimen: naive CD8+ T cells from PBMCs. This TCR was sampled from a young man in good health. Some clones in this sample may be carry-over from other donors' samples. CDR3 nucleotide sequence: TGTGCCAGCAGTTTATCGGTATATAGCAATCAGCCCCAGCATTTT. Amino acid sequence: CASSLSVYSNQPQHF.